This entry describes one T cell receptor beta chain. These data belong to a study of blood T cell repertoires in COVID-19. Study details: Specimens from acute and convalescent COVID-19 originated in the United States, Italy and Spain. Sources were T cells, B-cell-depleted T cells, or PBMCs; the material itself was cDNA or gDNA.

TCRdb's copy holds only in-frame clones and misses some; the assay was immunoSEQ multiplex PCR. The sample carries tens of thousands of clones, over 65% recorded once. The CDR3 runs to 17 residues. Germline CDR1 GTSNPN, CDR2 SVGIG (reference sequence). V was pared by 4 bases and J by 1 base, with 10 bases of the junction left unmatched. The material sequenced was peripheral blood. The sequence derives from a man aged 45-65 years with active or convalescent COVID-19. This chain uses TRBV30 with TRBJ2-3; 11 nucleotides align to TRBD2. The CDR3 reads CAWNVGTTSGGTDTQYF. The CDR3 nucleotides are TGTGCCTGGAACGTGGGAACGACTAGCGGGGGCACAGATACGCAGTATTTT. Full variable domain (rest looked up from reference TRBV30 and TRBJ2-3): SQTIHQWPATLVQPVGSPLSLECTVEGTSNPNLYWYRQAAGRGLQLLFYSVGIGQISSEVPQNLSASRPQDRQFILSSKKLLLSDSGFYLCAWNVGTTSGGTDTQYFGPGTRLTVL.